A selection of T cell receptor beta chains follows, all from one sample in a study of T cell repertoires in aging, cancer and after chemotherapy. TCRdb reprocessed the multiplex PCR reads with MiXCR, giving one entry per CDR3 protein. Here the sample spans some 11,000 distinct CDR3 sequences, almost 30% being singletons. Input material: blood. These TCRs come from a human donor in good health. Each CDR3 is given without its conserved first and last residue. Fields, in order: V gene, CDR3 protein.

>TRBV4-2
ASSQGAGGEQY
>TRBV27
ASSPTGGTQY
>TRBV12-3/TRBV12-4
ASSQGSSLKGQETQY
>TRBV30
AWTLGLAGITGTQY
>TRBV20-1
SARDSGGWTEAF
>TRBV29-1
SVVGPGGEKLF
>TRBV10-3
ATTIPGAHPGYT
>TRBV18
ASSRSTVPYVENTEAF
>TRBV4-3
ASSQPGRRDGYT
>TRBV7-2
ASSLVTGLGYEQY
>TRBV28
ASSLGQERGYT
>TRBV7-9
ASSLWDN
>TRBV4-2
ASSQDWGDEQF